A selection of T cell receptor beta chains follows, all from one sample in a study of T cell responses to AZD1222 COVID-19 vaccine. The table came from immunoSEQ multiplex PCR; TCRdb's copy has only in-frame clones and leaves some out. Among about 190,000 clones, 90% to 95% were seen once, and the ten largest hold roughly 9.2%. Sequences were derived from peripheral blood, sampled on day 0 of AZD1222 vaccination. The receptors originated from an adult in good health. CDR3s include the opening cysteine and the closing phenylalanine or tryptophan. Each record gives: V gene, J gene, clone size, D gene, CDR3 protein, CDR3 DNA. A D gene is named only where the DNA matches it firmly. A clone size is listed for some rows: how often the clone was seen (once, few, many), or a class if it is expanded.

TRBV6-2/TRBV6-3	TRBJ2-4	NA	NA	CASSYSRSGSLAKNIQYF	TGTGCCAGCAGTTACTCAAGGTCGGGCAGTCTAGCCAAAAACATTCAGTACTTC
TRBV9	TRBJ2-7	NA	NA	CASSVDGIRGEQYF	TGTGCCAGCAGCGTAGACGGGATTAGGGGCGAGCAGTACTTC
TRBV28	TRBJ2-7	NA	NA	CASSRYRGYEQYF	TGTGCCAGCAGTCGATATAGGGGCTACGAGCAGTACTTC
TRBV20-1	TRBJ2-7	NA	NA	CSAQREQYF	TGCAGTGCCCAGCGGGAGCAGTACTTC
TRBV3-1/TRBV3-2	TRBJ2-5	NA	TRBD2	CASSPASGLAGQETQYF	TGTGCCAGCAGCCCCGCCTCGGGACTAGCGGGGCAAGAGACCCAGTACTTC
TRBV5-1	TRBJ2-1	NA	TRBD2	CASSFGGGPGNEQFF	TGCGCCAGCAGCTTTGGGGGAGGGCCCGGAAATGAGCAGTTCTTC
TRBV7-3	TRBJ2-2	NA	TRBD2	CASSGVAGFTGELFF	TGTGCCAGCAGCGGAGTAGCGGGATTCACCGGGGAGCTGTTTTTT
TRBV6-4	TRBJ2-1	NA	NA	CATARYPSKWYNEQFF	TGTGCCACCGCAAGATACCCGAGCAAGTGGTACAATGAGCAGTTCTTC
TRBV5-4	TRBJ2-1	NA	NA	CASSLDPSANYNEQFF	TGTGCCAGCAGCTTGGATCCTAGCGCGAACTACAATGAGCAGTTCTTC
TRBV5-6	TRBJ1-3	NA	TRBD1	CASSPTVTGNTIYF	TGTGCCAGCAGCCCCACGGTGACAGGGAACACCATATATTTT
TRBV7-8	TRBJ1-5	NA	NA	CASSLGQAQPQHF	TGTGCCAGCAGCTTAGGTCAGGCCCAGCCCCAGCATTTT
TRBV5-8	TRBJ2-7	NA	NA	CASSLTGLRGEQYF	TGTGCCAGCAGCCTAACAGGGTTAAGGGGCGAGCAGTACTTC
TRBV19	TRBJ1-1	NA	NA	CASRPGKTEAFF	TGTGCCAGTAGACCAGGGAAGACTGAAGCTTTCTTT
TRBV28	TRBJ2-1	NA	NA	CASSLLGFNEQFF	TGTGCCAGCAGTTTATTGGGTTTCAATGAGCAGTTCTTC
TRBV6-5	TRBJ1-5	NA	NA	CATKTGFLNQPQHF	TGTGCCACCAAAACAGGGTTCCTCAATCAGCCCCAGCATTTT
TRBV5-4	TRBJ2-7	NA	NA	CASSSAGGAYEQYF	TGTGCCAGCAGCTCAGCAGGGGGGGCCTACGAGCAGTACTTC
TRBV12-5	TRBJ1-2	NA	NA	CASGLSGSYYGYTF	TGTGCTAGTGGTTTGTCCGGGTCCTACTATGGCTACACCTTC
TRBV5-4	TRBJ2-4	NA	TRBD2	CASSLEASGSKQYF	TGTGCCAGCAGCCTGGAGGCTAGCGGGAGTAAACAGTACTTC
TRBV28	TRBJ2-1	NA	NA	CASNSLSSYNEQFF	TGTGCGTCAAACAGCTTGAGCTCCTACAATGAGCAGTTCTTC
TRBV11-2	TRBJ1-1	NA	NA	CASSPGWANTEAFF	TGTGCCAGCAGCCCAGGGTGGGCGAACACTGAAGCTTTCTTT
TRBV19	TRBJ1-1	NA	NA	CASSRTQNTEAFF	TGTGCCAGTAGTAGGACACAGAACACTGAAGCTTTCTTT
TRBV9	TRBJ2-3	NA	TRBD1	CASSVRGPLDTQYF	TGTGCCAGCAGCGTCAGGGGGCCCTTAGATACGCAGTATTTT
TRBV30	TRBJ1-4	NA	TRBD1	CAWSRGPEKLFF	TGTGCCTGGAGCAGGGGGCCTGAAAAACTGTTTTTT
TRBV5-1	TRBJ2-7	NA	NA	CASRRLGDGSYEQYF	TGCGCCAGCAGAAGGCTCGGGGATGGCTCCTACGAGCAGTACTTC
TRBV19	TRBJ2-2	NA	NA	CASRGGPNTGELFF	TGTGCCAGTAGAGGCGGACCGAACACCGGGGAGCTGTTTTTT
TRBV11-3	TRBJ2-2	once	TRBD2	CASSPPTGGPGELFF	TGTGCCAGCAGCCCCCCTACGGGAGGGCCCGGGGAGCTGTTTTTT
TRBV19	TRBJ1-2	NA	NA	CASSIGGGNYGYTF	TGTGCCAGTAGTATAGGTGGAGGAAACTATGGCTACACCTTC
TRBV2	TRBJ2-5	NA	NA	CASSDLGVGQETQYF	TGTGCCAGCAGTGATTTGGGGGTGGGACAAGAGACCCAGTACTTC
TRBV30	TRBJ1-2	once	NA	CAWSDRGYTF	TGTGCCTGGAGTGATAGGGGCTACACCTTC
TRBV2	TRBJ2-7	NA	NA	CASSGTRYEQYF	TGTGCCAGCAGCGGGACGCGGTACGAGCAGTACTTC
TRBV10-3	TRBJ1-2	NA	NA	CAISEATQGGGYTF	TGTGCCATCAGTGAGGCAACACAGGGTGGTGGCTACACCTTC
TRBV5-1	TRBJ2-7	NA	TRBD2	CASSFLSGSSYEQYF	TGCGCCAGCAGCTTTCTTAGCGGGAGTTCCTACGAGCAGTACTTC
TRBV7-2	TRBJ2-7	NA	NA	CASSLVGEQYF	TGTGCCAGCAGCTTAGTAGGCGAGCAGTACTTC
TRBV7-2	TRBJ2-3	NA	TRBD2	CASSPGTSGRALDTQYF	TGTGCCAGCAGCCCAGGGACTAGCGGGAGGGCCCTGGATACGCAGTATTTT
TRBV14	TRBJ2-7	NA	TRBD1	CASSQRRTGAYEQYF	TGTGCCAGCAGCCAAAGGAGGACAGGAGCCTACGAGCAGTACTTC
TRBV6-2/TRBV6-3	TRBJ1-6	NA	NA	CATSRDNNSPLHF	TGTGCCACCAGCCGGGACAATAATTCACCCCTCCACTTT
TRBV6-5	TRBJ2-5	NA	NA	CASSYSRLEQETQYF	TGTGCCAGCAGTTACTCGAGGCTAGAGCAAGAGACCCAGTACTTC
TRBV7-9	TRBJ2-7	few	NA	CASSLLGTYEQYF	TGTGCCAGCAGCCTACTGGGTACCTACGAGCAGTACTTC
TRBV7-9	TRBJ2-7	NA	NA	CASSLEYEQYF	TGTGCCAGCAGCCTAGAGTACGAGCAGTACTTC
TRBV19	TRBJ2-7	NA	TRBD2	CASSMGGPGLAGRDEQYF	TGTGCCAGTAGTATGGGGGGACCGGGACTAGCGGGAAGAGACGAGCAGTACTTC
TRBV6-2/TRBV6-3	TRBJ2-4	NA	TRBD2	CASSYKREGPPAKNIQYF	TGTGCCAGCAGTTACAAGCGGGAGGGTCCTCCAGCCAAAAACATTCAGTACTTC